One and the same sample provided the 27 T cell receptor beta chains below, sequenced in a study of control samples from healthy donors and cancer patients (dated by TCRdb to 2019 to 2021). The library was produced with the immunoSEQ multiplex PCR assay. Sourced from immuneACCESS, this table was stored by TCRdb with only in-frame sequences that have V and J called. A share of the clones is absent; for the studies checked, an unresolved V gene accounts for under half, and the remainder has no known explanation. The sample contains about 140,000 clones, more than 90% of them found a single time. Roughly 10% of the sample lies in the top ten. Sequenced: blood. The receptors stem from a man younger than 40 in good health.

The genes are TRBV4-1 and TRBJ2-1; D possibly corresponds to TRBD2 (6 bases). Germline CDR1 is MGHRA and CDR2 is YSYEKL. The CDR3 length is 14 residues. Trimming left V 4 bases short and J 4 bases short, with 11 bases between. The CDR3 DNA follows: TGCGCCAGCAGCCGACGTGGAGGGTACAATGAGCAGTTCTTC. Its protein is CASSRRGGYNEQFF.

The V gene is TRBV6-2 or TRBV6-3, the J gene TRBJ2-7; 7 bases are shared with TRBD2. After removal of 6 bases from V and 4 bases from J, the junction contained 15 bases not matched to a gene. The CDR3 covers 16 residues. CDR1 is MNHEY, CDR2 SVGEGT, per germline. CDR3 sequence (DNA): TGTGCCAGCAGCCGAGAGATTTGGCTAGCGGATTACGAGCAGTACTTC. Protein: CASSREIWLADYEQYF.

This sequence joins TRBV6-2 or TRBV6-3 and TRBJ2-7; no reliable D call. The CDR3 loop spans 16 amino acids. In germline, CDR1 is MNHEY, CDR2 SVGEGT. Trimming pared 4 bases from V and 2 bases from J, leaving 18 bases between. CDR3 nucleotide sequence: TGTGCCAGCAGTTCGACCCTGACGGGCAGTCCCTACGAGCAGTACTTC. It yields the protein CASSSTLTGSPYEQYF.

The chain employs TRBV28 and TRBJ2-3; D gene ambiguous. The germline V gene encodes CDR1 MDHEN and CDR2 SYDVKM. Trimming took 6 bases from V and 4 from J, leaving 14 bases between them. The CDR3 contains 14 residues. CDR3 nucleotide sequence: TGTGCCAGCAGCCCGTGGCCGGTCCCAGATACGCAGTATTTT. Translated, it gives CASSPWPVPDTQYF. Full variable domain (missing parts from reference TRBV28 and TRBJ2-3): DVKVTQSSRYLVKRTGEKVFLECVQDMDHENMFWYRQDPGLGLRLIYFSYDVKMKEKGDIPEGYSVSREKKERFSLILESASTNQTSMYLCASSPWPVPDTQYFGPGTRLTVL.

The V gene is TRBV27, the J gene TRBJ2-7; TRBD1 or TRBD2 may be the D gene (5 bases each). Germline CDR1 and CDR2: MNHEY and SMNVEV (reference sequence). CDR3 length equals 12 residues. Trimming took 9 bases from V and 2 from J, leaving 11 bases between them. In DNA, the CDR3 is TGTGCCAGTGCTCAGGGACCCTACGAGCAGTACTTC. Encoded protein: CASAQGPYEQYF.

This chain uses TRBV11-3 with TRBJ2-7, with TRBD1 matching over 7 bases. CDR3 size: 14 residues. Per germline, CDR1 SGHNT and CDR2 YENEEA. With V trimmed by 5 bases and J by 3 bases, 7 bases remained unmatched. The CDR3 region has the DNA TGTGCCAGCAGCCCGGGACAGAGCGACTACGAGCAGTACTTC. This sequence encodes CASSPGQSDYEQYF.

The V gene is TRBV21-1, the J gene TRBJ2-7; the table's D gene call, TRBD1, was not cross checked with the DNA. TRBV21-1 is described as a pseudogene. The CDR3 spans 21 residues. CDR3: CASSKANDRVGGAGNSYEQYF. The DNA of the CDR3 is TGTGCCAGCAGCAAAGCGAACGACAGGGTTGGTGGGGCGGGGAACTCCTACGAGCAGTACTTC.

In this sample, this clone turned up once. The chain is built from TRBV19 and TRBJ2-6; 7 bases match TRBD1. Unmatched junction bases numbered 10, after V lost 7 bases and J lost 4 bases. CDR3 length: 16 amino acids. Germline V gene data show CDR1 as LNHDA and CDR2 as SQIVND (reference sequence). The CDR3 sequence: CASKEGAAQGANVLTF. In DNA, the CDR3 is TGTGCCAGTAAAGAGGGGGCAGCCCAGGGGGCCAACGTCCTGACTTTC.

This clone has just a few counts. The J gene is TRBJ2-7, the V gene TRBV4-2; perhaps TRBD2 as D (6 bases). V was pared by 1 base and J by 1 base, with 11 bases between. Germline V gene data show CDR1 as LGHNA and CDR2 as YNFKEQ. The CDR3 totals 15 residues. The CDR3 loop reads CASSQVNGRSYEQYF. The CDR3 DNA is TGTGCCAGCAGCCAAGTTAACGGGAGATCCTACGAGCAGTACTTC.

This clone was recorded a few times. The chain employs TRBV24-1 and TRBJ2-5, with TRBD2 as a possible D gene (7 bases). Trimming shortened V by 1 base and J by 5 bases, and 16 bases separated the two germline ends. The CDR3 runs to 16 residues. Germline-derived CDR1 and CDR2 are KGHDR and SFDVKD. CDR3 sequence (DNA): TGTGCCACCAGTGATTTTGGGAGGGGGGTAGGCGAGACCCAGTACTTC. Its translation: CATSDFGRGVGETQYF.

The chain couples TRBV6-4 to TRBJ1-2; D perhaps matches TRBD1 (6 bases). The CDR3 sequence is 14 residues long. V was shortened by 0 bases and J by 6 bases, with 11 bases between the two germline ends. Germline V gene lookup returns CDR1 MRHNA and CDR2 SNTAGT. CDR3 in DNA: TGTGCCAGCAGTGACTCTGGACAGTTGGATGGCTACACCTTC. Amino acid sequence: CASSDSGQLDGYTF.

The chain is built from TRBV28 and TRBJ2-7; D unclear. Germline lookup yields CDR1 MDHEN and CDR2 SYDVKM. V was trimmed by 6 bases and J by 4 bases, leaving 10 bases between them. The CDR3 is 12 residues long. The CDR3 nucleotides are TGTGCCAGCAGCTCACTATATTACGAGCAGTACTTC. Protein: CASSSLYYEQYF. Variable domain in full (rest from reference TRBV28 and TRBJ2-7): DVKVTQSSRYLVKRTGEKVFLECVQDMDHENMFWYRQDPGLGLRLIYFSYDVKMKEKGDIPEGYSVSREKKERFSLILESASTNQTSMYLCASSSLYYEQYFGPGTRLTVT.

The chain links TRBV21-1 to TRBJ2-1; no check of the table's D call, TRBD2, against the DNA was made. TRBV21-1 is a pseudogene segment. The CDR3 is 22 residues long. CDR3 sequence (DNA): TGTGCCAGCAGCAAAGTTGGGTTCGTACTAGCGGGAGGGCCGAGTGCAAACAATGAGCAGTTCTTC. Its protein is CASSKVGFVLAGGPSANNEQFF.

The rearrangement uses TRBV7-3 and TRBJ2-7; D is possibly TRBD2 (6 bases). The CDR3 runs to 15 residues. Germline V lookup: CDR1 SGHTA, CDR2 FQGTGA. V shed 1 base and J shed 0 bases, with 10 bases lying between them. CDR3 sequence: CASSLRAGRSYEQYF. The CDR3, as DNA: TGTGCCAGCAGCTTAAGGGCGGGGCGCTCCTACGAGCAGTACTTC. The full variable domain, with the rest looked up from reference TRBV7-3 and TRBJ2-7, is GAGVSQTPSNKVTEKGKYVELRCDPISGHTALYWYRQSLGQGPEFLIYFQGTGAADDSGLPNDRFFAVRPEGSVSTLKIQRTERGDSAVYLCASSLRAGRSYEQYFGPGTRLTVT.

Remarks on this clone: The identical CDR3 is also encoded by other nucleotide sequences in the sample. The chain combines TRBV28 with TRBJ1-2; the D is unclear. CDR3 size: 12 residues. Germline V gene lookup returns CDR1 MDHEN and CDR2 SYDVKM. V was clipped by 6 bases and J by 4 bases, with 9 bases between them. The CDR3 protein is CASSPGSYGYTF. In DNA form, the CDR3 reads TGTGCCAGCAGCCCAGGTAGCTATGGCTACACCTTC.

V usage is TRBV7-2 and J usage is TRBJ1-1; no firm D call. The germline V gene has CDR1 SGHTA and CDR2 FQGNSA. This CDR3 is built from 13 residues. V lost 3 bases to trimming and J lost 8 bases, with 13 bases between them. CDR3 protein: CASSLLAAHEAFF. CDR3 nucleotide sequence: TGTGCCAGCAGCTTGCTTGCCGCCCACGAAGCTTTCTTT.

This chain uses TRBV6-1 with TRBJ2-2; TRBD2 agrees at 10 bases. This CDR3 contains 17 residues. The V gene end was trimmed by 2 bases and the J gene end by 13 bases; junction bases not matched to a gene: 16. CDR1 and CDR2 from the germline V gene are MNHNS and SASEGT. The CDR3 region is CASSEIARGLAGEGLFF. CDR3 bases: TGTGCCAGCAGTGAAATAGCGCGGGGTCTAGCGGGAGAAGGGCTGTTTTTT.

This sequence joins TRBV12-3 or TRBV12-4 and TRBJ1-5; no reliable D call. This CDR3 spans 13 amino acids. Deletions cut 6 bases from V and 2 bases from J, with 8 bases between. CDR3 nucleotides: TGTGCCAGCAGGGGCGGGGGCAATCAGCCCCAGCATTTT. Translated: CASRGGGNQPQHF.

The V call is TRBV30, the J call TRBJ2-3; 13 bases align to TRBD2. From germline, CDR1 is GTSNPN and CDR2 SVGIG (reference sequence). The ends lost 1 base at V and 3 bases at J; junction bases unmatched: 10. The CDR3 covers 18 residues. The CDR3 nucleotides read TGTGCCTGGAGTGCGACACCACTAGCGGGAGGGGGAACAGATACGCAGTATTTT. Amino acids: CAWSATPLAGGGTDTQYF.

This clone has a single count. CDR3 sequence: CASSKEIVPSYEQYF. In nucleotides, the CDR3 is TGTGCCAGCAGCAAAGAGATAGTGCCCTCCTACGAGCAGTACTTC. This chain links TRBV7-2 with TRBJ2-7; D gene ambiguous. This CDR3 is 15 amino acids long. Trimming pared 5 bases from V and 0 bases from J, leaving 14 bases between. Germline V gene data show CDR1 as SGHTA and CDR2 as FQGNSA.

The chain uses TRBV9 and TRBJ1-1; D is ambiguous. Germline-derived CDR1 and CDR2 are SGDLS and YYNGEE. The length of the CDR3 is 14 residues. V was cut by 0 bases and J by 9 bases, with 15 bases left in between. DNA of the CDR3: TGTGCCAGCAGCGTAGAGGGAAAGATGAGTAAAGCTTTCTTT. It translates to CASSVEGKMSKAFF. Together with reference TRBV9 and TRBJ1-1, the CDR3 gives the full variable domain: DSGVTQTPKHLITATGQRVTLRCSPRSGDLSVYWYQQSLDQGLQFLIQYYNGEERAKGNILERFSAQQFPDLHSELNLSSLELGDSALYFCASSVEGKMSKAFFGQGTRLTVV.

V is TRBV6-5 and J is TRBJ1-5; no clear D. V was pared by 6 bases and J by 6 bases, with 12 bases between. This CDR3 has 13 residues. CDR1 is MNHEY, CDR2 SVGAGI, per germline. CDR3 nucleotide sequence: TGTGCCAGCAGCTCCACGGCCAGTCAGCCCCAGCATTTT. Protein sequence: CASSSTASQPQHF.

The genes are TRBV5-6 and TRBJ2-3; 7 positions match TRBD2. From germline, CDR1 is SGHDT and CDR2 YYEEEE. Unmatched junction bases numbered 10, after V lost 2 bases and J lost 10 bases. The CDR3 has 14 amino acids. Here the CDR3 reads CASSFRAGPLSQYF. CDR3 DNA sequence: TGTGCCAGCAGCTTTAGAGCGGGACCCTTGTCGCAGTATTTT.

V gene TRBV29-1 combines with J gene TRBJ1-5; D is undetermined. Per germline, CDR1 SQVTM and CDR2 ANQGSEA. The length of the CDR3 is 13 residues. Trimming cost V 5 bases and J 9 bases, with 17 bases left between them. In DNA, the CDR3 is TGCAGCGTTTCGATTGGGGAGCCAGGGCCCCAGCATTTT. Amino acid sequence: CSVSIGEPGPQHF.

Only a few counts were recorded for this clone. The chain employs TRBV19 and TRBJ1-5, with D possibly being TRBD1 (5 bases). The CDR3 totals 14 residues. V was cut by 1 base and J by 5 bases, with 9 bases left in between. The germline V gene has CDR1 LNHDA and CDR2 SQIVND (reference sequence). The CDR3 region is CASSIVGVDQPQHF. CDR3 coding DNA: TGTGCCAGTAGTATAGTGGGGGTAGATCAGCCCCAGCATTTT.

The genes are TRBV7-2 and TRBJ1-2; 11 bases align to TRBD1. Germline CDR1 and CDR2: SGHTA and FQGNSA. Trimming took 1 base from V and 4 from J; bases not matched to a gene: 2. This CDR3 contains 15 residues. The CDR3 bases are TGTGCCAGCAGCTTAGGAGGGACAGGGGGCTATGGCTACACCTTC. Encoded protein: CASSLGGTGGYGYTF.

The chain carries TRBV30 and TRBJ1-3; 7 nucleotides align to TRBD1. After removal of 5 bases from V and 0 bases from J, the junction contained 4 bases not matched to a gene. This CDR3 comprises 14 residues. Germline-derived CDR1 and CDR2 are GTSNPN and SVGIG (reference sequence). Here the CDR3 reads CAWGQVLSGNTIYF. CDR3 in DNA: TGTGCCTGGGGACAGGTCCTCTCTGGAAACACCATATATTTT.